This TCR beta chain was sequenced in a study of cytomegalovirus exposure and HLA in healthy donors. Germline values: CDR1 MNHNS, CDR2 SASEGT. The CDR3 has 14 residues. Unmatched junction bases numbered 4, after V lost 0 bases and J lost 6 bases. Primers for the PCR totalled 60 Vbeta and 13 Jbeta. Sequencing was performed with immunoSEQ multiplex PCR; in TCRdb, only in-frame clones are kept and a portion is missing. The sample lists about 200,000 clones, 60% to 80% seen once, with less than 3.5% in the top ten. This rearrangement joins TRBV6-1 to TRBJ1-1; the match to TRBD1 covers 7 bases. Sequences were obtained from PBMCs. The sequence was collected from a woman in her 30s in good health and CMV-seronegative. DNA of the CDR3: TGTGCCAGCAGTGAAGCAACAGGGGTCGCTGAAGCTTTCTTT. Encoded protein: CASSEATGVAEAFF.